Each of the 24 T cell receptor beta chains below was sequenced from the same sample in a study of spatial heterogeneity in lung cancer (dated by TCRdb to between 2017 and 2020). General study outcomes and caveats: The tumor nonsynonymous mutation count correlated with the number of expanded intratumoral alpha and beta TCRs.

These TCRs are of unknown antigen specificity. The sample's time point label, in plain terms: sample taken at primary tumor resection. The library was prepared using 5' RACE. Sequenced on a NextSeq 500. Through fastp at Q25 and MiXCR, TCRdb rebuilt clones from the public reads, retaining in-frame beta chains. Under each unique CDR3 protein, matching rows form one entry showing the most common genes and DNA. The sample table holds around 19,000 distinct CDR3 sequences, of which 15% to 20% were seen once. The ten largest clones take up about 30% of the sample. Source: lung tumor tissue, taken at surgery. Source of these receptors: a female donor with early-stage non-small cell lung cancer.

This rearrangement joins TRBV29-1 to TRBJ2-5, with D perhaps assigned TRBD1 or TRBD2 (5 bases each). V was trimmed by 6 bases and J by 7 bases, leaving 18 bases between them. This CDR3 region has 13 residues. Germline CDR1 SQVTM, CDR2 ANQGSEA. The CDR3 DNA reads as TGCAGCGTCCCGCTCCGGGACCCGGGGACCCAGTACTTC. Amino acids: CSVPLRDPGTQYF.

V gene TRBV28 combines with J gene TRBJ1-5, with D perhaps TRBD1 (6 bases). V lost 10 bases, J lost 4 bases, and 14 bases lay in between. This CDR3 has 13 amino acids. Germline CDR1 is MDHEN and CDR2 is SYDVKM. The CDR3 nucleotides read TGTGCCACCGGGGGGGCGCGGAATCAGCCCCAGCATTTT. This translates into CATGGARNQPQHF.

J is TRBJ2-3 and V is TRBV2, with D perhaps matching TRBD2 (5 bases). Germline values: CDR1 SNHLY, CDR2 FYNNEI. V lost 4 bases, J lost 2 bases, and 13 bases lay in between. The CDR3 consists of 15 residues. CDR3 DNA sequence: TGTGCCAGCAGTGTAACCGGACTGGCCACAGATACGCAGTATTTT. It codes for CASSVTGLATDTQYF.

This clonotype was counted only a few times. The chain links TRBV5-1 to TRBJ2-5; 11 nucleotides align to TRBD2. This CDR3 is 15 amino acids long. V was pared by 6 bases and J by 4 bases, with 8 bases of the junction left unmatched. Looked up from germline, CDR1 is SGHRS and CDR2 is YFSETQ. The CDR3 DNA follows: TGCGCCAGCAACCCGGCGCTAGCGGGAGGAGAGACCCAGTACTTC. Encoded protein: CASNPALAGGETQYF.

Ten or more counts support this clonotype. The chain joins TRBV9 to TRBJ2-2; D is unclear. Germline CDR1 is SGDLS and CDR2 is YYNGEE. The CDR3 covers 15 residues. V was clipped by 0 bases and J by 5 bases, with 11 bases between them. DNA of the CDR3: TGTGCCAGCAGCGTAGAGACGAGCACAACCGGGGAGCTGTTTTTT. It yields the protein CASSVETSTTGELFF. Looking up the rest from reference TRBV9 and TRBJ2-2 gives the full variable domain: DSGVTQTPKHLITATGQRVTLRCSPRSGDLSVYWYQQSLDQGLQFLIQYYNGEERAKGNILERFSAQQFPDLHSELNLSSLELGDSALYFCASSVETSTTGELFFGEGSRLTVL.

This clonotype was counted ten times or more. The V gene is TRBV29-1, the J gene TRBJ2-1; 9 nucleotides align to TRBD2. With V trimmed by 8 bases and J by 10 bases, 12 bases remained unmatched. There are 13 residues in the CDR3. The germline V gene has CDR1 SQVTM and CDR2 ANQGSEA. The DNA of the CDR3 is TGCAGCTCAGGAGGGACTAGCTCATGGGAGCAGTTCTTC. This encodes CSSGGTSSWEQFF.

Of note for this clonotype: This may stem from a read error, because a much larger clone lies one nucleotide away. This rearrangement joins TRBV20-1 to TRBJ2-1; 8 positions match TRBD1. Germline-derived CDR1 and CDR2 are DFQATT and SNEGSKA (reference sequence). This CDR3 contains 12 residues. The CDR3 loop reads CSAGQGIYEKFF. CDR3 DNA: TGCAGTGCTGGACAGGGTATCTATGAGAAGTTCTTC.

A few counts support this clonotype. The chain employs TRBV28 and TRBJ2-3; the D gene is possibly TRBD1 (5 bases). CDR3 length: 14 amino acids. V dropped 6 bases and J dropped 2 bases, with 12 bases sitting between them. Germline V gene data show CDR1 as MDHEN and CDR2 as SYDVKM. The CDR3 is CASSWTHFTDTQYF. The CDR3 DNA is TGTGCCAGCAGCTGGACACACTTCACAGATACGCAGTATTTT. Looking up the rest from reference TRBV28 and TRBJ2-3 gives the full variable domain: DVKVTQSSRYLVKRTGEKVFLECVQDMDHENMFWYRQDPGLGLRLIYFSYDVKMKEKGDIPEGYSVSREKKERFSLILESASTNQTSMYLCASSWTHFTDTQYFGPGTRLTVL.

This clonotype is labeled medium-sized. The V call is TRBV28, the J call TRBJ2-1; tentatively, D is TRBD1 or TRBD2 (5 bases each). The CDR3 is 14 residues long. V shed 7 bases and J shed 9 bases, with 19 bases lying between them. Germline CDR1 reads MDHEN; CDR2 reads SYDVKM. The CDR3: CASNEHGAGGEQFF. Written as DNA, the CDR3 is TGTGCCAGCAATGAGCACGGGGCTGGAGGTGAGCAGTTCTTC.

V gene TRBV18 combines with J gene TRBJ2-2; weak D call: TRBD2 (6 bases). From germline, CDR1 is KGHSH and CDR2 LQKENI. The CDR3 runs to 16 residues. The V and J ends lost 0 bases and 1 base respectively, with 9 bases between them. The CDR3 DNA reads as TGTGCCAGCTCACCACCAACTAGCTGGAACACCGGGGAGCTGTTTTTT. As protein: CASSPPTSWNTGELFF.

V usage is TRBV6-6 and J usage is TRBJ2-7; D is unresolved. Germline values: CDR1 MNHNY, CDR2 SVGAGI (reference sequence). The CDR3 contains 14 residues. Trimming shortened V by 2 bases and J by 2 bases, and 10 bases separated the two germline ends. The CDR3, as DNA: TGTGCCAGCAGTTACGTCGAGTCGACCTACGAGCAGTACTTC. Translation gives CASSYVESTYEQYF.

This clonotype was seen at least ten times. The CDR3 bases are TGCAGCGTCGGAGACCTCGAGCAGTTCTTC. It yields the protein CSVGDLEQFF. The J gene is TRBJ2-1, the V gene TRBV29-1, with no clear D. This CDR3 spans 10 amino acids. V dropped 6 bases and J dropped 10 bases, with 10 bases sitting between them. Germline-derived CDR1 and CDR2 are SQVTM and ANQGSEA.

This clonotype was counted only a few times. The chain couples TRBV16 to TRBJ2-3; 9 nucleotides match TRBD2. This CDR3 region has 14 residues. Germline V gene data show CDR1 as KGHSY and CDR2 as FQNENV. Unmatched junction bases numbered 0, after V lost 2 bases and J lost 3 bases. This CDR3 is CASSQSGRTDTQYF. CDR3 DNA: TGTGCCAGCAGCCAAAGCGGGAGGACAGATACGCAGTATTTT.

This clonotype was found many times. The V and J genes are TRBV6-1 and TRBJ2-5; D uncertain. Germline V gene lookup returns CDR1 MNHNS and CDR2 SASEGT. Trimming left V 7 bases short and J 4 bases short, with 13 bases between. This CDR3 is built from 13 residues. The CDR3 loop reads CASTSLAVETQYF. CDR3 in DNA: TGTGCCAGCACCTCCCTCGCCGTAGAGACCCAGTACTTC.

This clonotype was counted a few times. This sequence joins TRBV4-1 and TRBJ2-4, with D unresolved. Germline CDR1 is MGHRA and CDR2 is YSYEKL. Trimming removed 3 bases from V and 9 bases from J, with 21 bases in between. The CDR3 length is 16 residues. The CDR3 protein is CASSQDLSAGSVIQYF. The DNA of the CDR3 is TGCGCCAGCAGCCAGGACCTGTCGGCTGGCTCGGTCATTCAGTACTTC.

This rearrangement joins TRBV20-1 to TRBJ2-4; 9 nucleotides match TRBD1. The V gene end was trimmed by 5 bases and the J gene end by 7 bases; junction bases not matched to a gene: 6. Germline CDR1 DFQATT, CDR2 SNEGSKA (reference sequence). There are 13 residues in the CDR3. CDR3 sequence: CSAPYGTGNIQYF. The CDR3 DNA sequence: TGCAGTGCTCCTTACGGGACAGGGAACATTCAGTACTTC.

This clonotype is deemed medium-sized (0.01 to 0.1%). CDR3 residues: CASFSEVGELFF. Here the CDR3 DNA reads TGTGCCAGTTTTTCGGAGGTCGGGGAGCTGTTTTTT. The chain has TRBV14 and TRBJ2-2; D is possibly TRBD2 (5 bases). Trimming pared 9 bases from V and 7 bases from J, leaving 12 bases between. The length of the CDR3 is 12 residues. In germline, CDR1 is SGHDN, CDR2 FVKESK.

This clonotype showed up just a few times. The J gene is TRBJ2-1, the V gene TRBV28, with 8 bases fitting TRBD2. V lost 3 bases, J lost 4 bases, and 5 bases stayed unmatched. This CDR3 is 15 amino acids long. CDR1 MDHEN and CDR2 SYDVKM come from the germline V gene. The CDR3 DNA reads TGTGCCAGCAGTTTTAGCGGGATAAGGTACAATGAGCAGTTCTTC. This codes for CASSFSGIRYNEQFF. The variable domain in full, completed from reference TRBV28 and TRBJ2-1, reads DVKVTQSSRYLVKRTGEKVFLECVQDMDHENMFWYRQDPGLGLRLIYFSYDVKMKEKGDIPEGYSVSREKKERFSLILESASTNQTSMYLCASSFSGIRYNEQFFGPGTRLTVL.

This clonotype was seen many times. For the CDR3, the DNA is TGCGCCAGCAGCTTGGTGCGAGGGGAAGAGCAGTACTTC. Residues: CASSLVRGEEQYF. The chain joins TRBV5-1 to TRBJ2-7; D is tentatively TRBD1 or TRBD2 (5 bases each). The CDR3 is made up of 13 amino acids. Per germline, CDR1 SGHRS and CDR2 YFSETQ. Trimming removed 0 bases from V and 7 bases from J, with 11 bases in between.

The rearrangement joins TRBV6-5 to TRBJ2-5; TRBD1 matches at 11 bases. V shed 7 bases and J 4 bases; nucleotides not matched to a gene: 5. Germline assignment: CDR1 MNHEY and CDR2 SVGAGI. There are 14 residues in the CDR3. The CDR3 region is CASTVGTGGETQYF. Written as DNA, the CDR3 is TGTGCCAGCACCGTAGGGACAGGGGGAGAGACCCAGTACTTC.

This clonotype was seen at least ten times. The J gene is TRBJ2-1, the V gene TRBV24-1; D unclear. V lost 3 bases to trimming and J lost 0 bases, with 2 bases between them. Germline CDR1 and CDR2: KGHDR and SFDVKD. This CDR3 is built from 13 residues. CDR3 nucleotide sequence: TGTGCCACCAGTGATAGCTCCTACAATGAGCAGTTCTTC. Translated: CATSDSSYNEQFF.

The rearrangement joins TRBV5-1 to TRBJ2-2, with 7 bases lining up with TRBD1. The CDR3 contains 16 residues. Germline lookup yields CDR1 SGHRS and CDR2 YFSETQ. V shed 2 bases and J 3 bases; nucleotides not matched to a gene: 7. CDR3 region: CASSLGQVTYTGELFF. The CDR3 nucleotides are TGCGCCAGCAGCTTAGGACAGGTGACTTACACCGGGGAGCTGTTTTTT.

This clonotype was observed a handful of times. This chain joins TRBV28 and TRBJ2-4; TRBD2 is a possible D gene (6 bases). The CDR3 length is 14 residues. Germline-derived CDR1 and CDR2 are MDHEN and SYDVKM. The V gene lost 5 bases and the J gene lost 8 bases, with 16 bases spanning the gap. The CDR3 nucleotides read TGTGCCAGCAGTCACCCTAGCGAAGTCCACATTCAGTACTTC. Its protein is CASSHPSEVHIQYF. Filled out from reference TRBV28 and TRBJ2-4, the complete variable domain reads DVKVTQSSRYLVKRTGEKVFLECVQDMDHENMFWYRQDPGLGLRLIYFSYDVKMKEKGDIPEGYSVSREKKERFSLILESASTNQTSMYLCASSHPSEVHIQYFGAGTRLSVL.

This clonotype occurred once. A much more abundant neighbour one base away suggests this may be a read error. The chain has TRBV20-1 and TRBJ2-3, with D possibly TRBD2 on 5 matching bases. This CDR3 is 12 amino acids long. Per the germline V gene, CDR1 is DFQATT and CDR2 is SNEGSKA (reference sequence). The chain's CDR3 is CSAEGRTDTRYF. CDR3 nucleotides: TGCAGTGCTGAGGGCCGCACAGATACGCGGTATTTT.